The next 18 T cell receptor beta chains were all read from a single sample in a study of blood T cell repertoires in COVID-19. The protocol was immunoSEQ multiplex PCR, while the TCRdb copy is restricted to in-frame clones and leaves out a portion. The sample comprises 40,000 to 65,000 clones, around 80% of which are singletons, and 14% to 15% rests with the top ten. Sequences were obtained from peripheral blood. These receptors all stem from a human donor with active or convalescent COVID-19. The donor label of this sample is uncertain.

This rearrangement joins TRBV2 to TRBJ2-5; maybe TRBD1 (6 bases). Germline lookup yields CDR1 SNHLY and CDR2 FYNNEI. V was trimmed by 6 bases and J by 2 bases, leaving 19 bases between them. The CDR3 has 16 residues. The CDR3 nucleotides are TGTGCCAGCAGCCACACAGCAAGGACAGCTCAAGAGACCCAGTACTTC. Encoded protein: CASSHTARTAQETQYF.

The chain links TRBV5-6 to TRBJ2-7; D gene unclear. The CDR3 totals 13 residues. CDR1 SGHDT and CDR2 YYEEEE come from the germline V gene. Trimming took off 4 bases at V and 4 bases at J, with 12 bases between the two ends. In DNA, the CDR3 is TGTGCCAGCAGCCGAATAGCCGTTTACGAGCAGTACTTC. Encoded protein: CASSRIAVYEQYF.

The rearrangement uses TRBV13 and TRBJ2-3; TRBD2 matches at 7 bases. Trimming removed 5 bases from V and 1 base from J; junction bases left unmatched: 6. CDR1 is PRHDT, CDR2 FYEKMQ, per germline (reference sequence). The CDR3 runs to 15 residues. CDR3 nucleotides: TGTGCCAGCAGCGACGGGAGGACTCGCACAGATACGCAGTATTTT. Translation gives CASSDGRTRTDTQYF.

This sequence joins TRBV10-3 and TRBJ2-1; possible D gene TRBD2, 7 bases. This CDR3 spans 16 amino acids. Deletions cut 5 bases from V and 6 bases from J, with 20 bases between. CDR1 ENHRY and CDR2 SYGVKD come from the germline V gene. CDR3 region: CAISLGGGGLSNEQFF. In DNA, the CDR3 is TGTGCCATCAGTCTTGGTGGCGGGGGCCTGAGCAATGAGCAGTTCTTC.

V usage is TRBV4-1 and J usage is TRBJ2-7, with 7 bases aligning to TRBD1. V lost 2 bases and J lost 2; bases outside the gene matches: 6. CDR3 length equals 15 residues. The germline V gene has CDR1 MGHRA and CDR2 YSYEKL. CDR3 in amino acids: CASSQHYGTAYEQYF. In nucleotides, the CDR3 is TGCGCCAGCAGCCAACATTACGGGACAGCCTACGAGCAGTACTTC.

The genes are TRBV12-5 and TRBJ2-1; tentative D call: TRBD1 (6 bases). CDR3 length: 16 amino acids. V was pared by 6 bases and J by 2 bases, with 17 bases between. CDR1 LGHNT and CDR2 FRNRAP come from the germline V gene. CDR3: CASGPHRAVPYNEQFF. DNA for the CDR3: TGTGCTAGTGGCCCCCACAGGGCAGTCCCCTACAATGAGCAGTTCTTC.

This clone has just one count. CDR3 amino acids: CASSEALTGGGLNTDTQYF. The CDR3 DNA follows: TGTGCCAGCAGTGAAGCTTTAACGGGAGGGGGGTTAAACACAGATACGCAGTATTTT. The chain joins TRBV6-1 to TRBJ2-3; 8 bases are shared with TRBD2. CDR1 is MNHNS, CDR2 SASEGT, per germline. The CDR3 length is 19 residues. Germline trimming cut 0 bases from V and 2 bases from J; bases unmatched to any gene: 13.

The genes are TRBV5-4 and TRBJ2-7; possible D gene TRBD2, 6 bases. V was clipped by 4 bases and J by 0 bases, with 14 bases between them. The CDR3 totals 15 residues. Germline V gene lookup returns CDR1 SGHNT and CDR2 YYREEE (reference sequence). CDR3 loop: CASSPRAGPSYEQYF. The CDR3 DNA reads TGTGCCAGCAGCCCGAGGGCGGGGCCCTCCTACGAGCAGTACTTC.

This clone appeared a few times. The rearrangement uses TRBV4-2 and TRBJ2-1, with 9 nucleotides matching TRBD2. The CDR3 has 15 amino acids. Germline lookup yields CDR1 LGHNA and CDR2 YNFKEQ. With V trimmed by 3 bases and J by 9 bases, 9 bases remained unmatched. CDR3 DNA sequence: TGTGCCAGCAGCCATGAAGGGGCGGGAGGGAGTGAGCAGTTCTTC. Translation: CASSHEGAGGSEQFF.

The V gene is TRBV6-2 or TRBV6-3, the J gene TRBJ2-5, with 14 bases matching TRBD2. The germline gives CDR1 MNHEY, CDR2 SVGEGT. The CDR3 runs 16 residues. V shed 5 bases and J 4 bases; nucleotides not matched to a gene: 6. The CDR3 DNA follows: TGTGCCAGCAGTGTGACTAGCGGGAGGGCCGGAGAGACCCAGTACTTC. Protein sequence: CASSVTSGRAGETQYF.

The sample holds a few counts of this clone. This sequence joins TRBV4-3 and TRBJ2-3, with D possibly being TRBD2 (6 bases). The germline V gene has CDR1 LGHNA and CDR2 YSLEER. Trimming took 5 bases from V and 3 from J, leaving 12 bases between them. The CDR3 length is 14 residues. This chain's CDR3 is CASSGSRGTDTQYF. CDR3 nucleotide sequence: TGCGCCAGCAGCGGGTCCCGGGGGACAGATACGCAGTATTTT.

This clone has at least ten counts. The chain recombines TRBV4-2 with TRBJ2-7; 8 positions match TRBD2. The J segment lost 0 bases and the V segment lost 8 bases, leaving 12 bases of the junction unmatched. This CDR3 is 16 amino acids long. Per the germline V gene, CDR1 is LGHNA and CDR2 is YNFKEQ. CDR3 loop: CASSQYSGKSSYEQYF. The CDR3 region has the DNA TGTGCCAGCTCTCAATATAGCGGGAAGAGCTCCTACGAGCAGTACTTC.

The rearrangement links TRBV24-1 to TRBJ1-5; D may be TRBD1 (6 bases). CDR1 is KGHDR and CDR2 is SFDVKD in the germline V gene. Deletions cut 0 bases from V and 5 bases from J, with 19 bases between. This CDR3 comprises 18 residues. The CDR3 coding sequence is TGTGCCACCAGTGATTTGCATTGGGGGGGCGCGAGGTATCAGCCCCAGCATTTT. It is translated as CATSDLHWGGARYQPQHF.

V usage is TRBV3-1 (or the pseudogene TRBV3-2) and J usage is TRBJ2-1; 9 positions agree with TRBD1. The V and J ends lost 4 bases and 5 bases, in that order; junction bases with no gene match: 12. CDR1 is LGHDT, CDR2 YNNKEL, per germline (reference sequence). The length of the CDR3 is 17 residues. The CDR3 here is CASSPRPGQGRNNEQFF. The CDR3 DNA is TGTGCCAGCAGCCCCCGCCCCGGACAGGGGAGGAACAATGAGCAGTTCTTC.

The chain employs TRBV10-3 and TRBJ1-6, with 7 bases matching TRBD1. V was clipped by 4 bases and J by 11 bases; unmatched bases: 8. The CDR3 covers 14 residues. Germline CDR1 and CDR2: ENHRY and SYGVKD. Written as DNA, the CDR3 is TGTGCCATCAGTGGGGACAGTAAGAGTCCACCCCTCCACTTT. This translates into CAISGDSKSPPLHF.

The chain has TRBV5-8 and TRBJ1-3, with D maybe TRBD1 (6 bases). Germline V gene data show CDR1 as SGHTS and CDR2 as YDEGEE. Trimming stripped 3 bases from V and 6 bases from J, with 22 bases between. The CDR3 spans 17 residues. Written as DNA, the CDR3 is TGTGCCAGCAGCTCGCCCAACAGGGTGTTAAGGCAAAACACCATATATTTT. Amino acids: CASSSPNRVLRQNTIYF.

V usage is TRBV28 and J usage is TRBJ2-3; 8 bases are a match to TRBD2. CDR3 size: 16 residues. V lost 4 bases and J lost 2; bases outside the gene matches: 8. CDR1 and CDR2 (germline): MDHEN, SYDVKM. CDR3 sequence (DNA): TGTGCCAGCAGTTCTCCAAGCGGGAGCACCACAGATACGCAGTATTTT. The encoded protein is CASSSPSGSTTDTQYF.

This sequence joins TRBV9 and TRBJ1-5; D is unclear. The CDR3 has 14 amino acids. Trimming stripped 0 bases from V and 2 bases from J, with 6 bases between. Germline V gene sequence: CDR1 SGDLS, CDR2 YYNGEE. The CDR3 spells CASSVGRGNQPQHF. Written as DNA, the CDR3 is TGTGCCAGCAGCGTAGGACGGGGCAATCAGCCCCAGCATTTT. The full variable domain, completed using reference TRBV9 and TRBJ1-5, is DSGVTQTPKHLITATGQRVTLRCSPRSGDLSVYWYQQSLDQGLQFLIQYYNGEERAKGNILERFSAQQFPDLHSELNLSSLELGDSALYFCASSVGRGNQPQHFGDGTRLSIL.